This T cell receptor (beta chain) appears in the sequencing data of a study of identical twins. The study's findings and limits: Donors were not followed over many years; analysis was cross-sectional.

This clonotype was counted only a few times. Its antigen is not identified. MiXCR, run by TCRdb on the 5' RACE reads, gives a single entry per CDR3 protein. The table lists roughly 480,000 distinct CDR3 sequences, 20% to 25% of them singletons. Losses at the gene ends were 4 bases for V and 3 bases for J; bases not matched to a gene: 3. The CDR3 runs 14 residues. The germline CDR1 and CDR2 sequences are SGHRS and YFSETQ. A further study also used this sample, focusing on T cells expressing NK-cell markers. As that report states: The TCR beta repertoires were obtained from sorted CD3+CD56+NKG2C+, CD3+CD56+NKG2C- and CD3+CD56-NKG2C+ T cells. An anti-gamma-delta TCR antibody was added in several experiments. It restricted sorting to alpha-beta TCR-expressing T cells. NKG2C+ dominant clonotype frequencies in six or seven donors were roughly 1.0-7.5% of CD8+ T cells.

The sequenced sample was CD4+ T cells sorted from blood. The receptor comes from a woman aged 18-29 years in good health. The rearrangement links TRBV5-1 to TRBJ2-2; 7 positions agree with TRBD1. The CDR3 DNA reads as TGCGCCAGCAGCGGACAGGCTTACACCGGGGAGCTGTTTTTT. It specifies CASSGQAYTGELFF. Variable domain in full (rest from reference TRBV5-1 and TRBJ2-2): KAGVTQTPRYLIKTRGQQVTLSCSPISGHRSVSWYQQTPGQGLQFLFEYFSETQRNKGNFPGRFSGRQFSNSRSEMNVSTLELGDSALYLCASSGQAYTGELFFGEGSRLTVL.